This T cell receptor (beta chain) originates from a study of T cells after yellow fever vaccination. Across the study: Fractions of low cell number were prepared using SMART-Seq v4 Ultra Low Input.

CDR1 and CDR2 from the germline V gene are ENHRY and SYGVKD. CDR3 size: 14 residues. V lost 8 bases, J lost 0 bases, and 8 bases lay in between. Via MiXCR, TCRdb re-called the 5' RACE reads, giving one row per CDR3 protein. Of 300,000 or so distinct CDR3 sequences listed, roughly 13% were seen once; the top ten hold approximately 0.49%. The sequenced sample was CD4+ T cells sorted from PBMCs, obtained 45 days after the yellow fever booster vaccination. The chain has TRBV10-3 and TRBJ2-6; maybe TRBD1 (5 bases). The source is a man in his thirties or forties who received the YFV17D yellow fever vaccine. CDR3 sequence: CAIQGSSGANVLTF. In nucleotides, the CDR3 is TGTGCCATCCAGGGTTCCTCTGGGGCCAACGTCCTGACTTTC.